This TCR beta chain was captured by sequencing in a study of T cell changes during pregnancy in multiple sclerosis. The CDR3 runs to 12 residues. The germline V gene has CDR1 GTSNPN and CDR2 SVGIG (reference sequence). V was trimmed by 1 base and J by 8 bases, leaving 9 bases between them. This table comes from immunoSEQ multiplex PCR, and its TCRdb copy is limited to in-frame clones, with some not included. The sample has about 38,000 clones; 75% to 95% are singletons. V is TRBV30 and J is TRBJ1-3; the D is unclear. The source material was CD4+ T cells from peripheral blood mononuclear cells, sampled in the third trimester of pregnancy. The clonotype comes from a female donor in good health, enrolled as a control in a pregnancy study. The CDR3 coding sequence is TGTGCCTGGAGTGGTGGCGGGGACACCATATATTTT. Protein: CAWSGGGDTIYF.